Following are 2 T cell receptor beta chains from one sample sequenced in a study of T cells in localized non-small cell lung cancer. Clones were sequenced by immunoSEQ multiplex PCR, and TCRdb holds only the in-frame ones, with some missing. The sample lists over a thousand clones; about 30% were seen once. The sequencing here drew on normal lung tissue next to the tumor, taken before any cancer treatment. All receptors come from a female donor older than 55 with stage II lung adenocarcinoma.

This clone was seen only a few times. This chain uses TRBV9 with TRBJ1-2, with a weak D call TRBD1 (6 bases). The germline CDR1 and CDR2 sequences are SGDLS and YYNGEE. The CDR3 covers 14 residues. V gave up 2 bases and J gave up 5 bases, with 13 bases separating them. DNA for the CDR3: TGTGCCAGCAGCGTGGCAGGGGAGGGGTATGGCTACACCTTC. The encoded protein is CASSVAGEGYGYTF.

This chain connects TRBV10-2 to TRBJ2-3; 8 bases are shared with TRBD1. In germline, CDR1 is WSHSY, CDR2 SAAADI. CDR3 length: 13 amino acids. V trimming: 4 bases; J trimming: 6 bases; junction bases outside the gene matches: 3. The CDR3 DNA sequence: TGCGCCAGCAGTGCCAGGGGGCAGGATACGCAGTATTTT. Translation: CASSARGQDTQYF.